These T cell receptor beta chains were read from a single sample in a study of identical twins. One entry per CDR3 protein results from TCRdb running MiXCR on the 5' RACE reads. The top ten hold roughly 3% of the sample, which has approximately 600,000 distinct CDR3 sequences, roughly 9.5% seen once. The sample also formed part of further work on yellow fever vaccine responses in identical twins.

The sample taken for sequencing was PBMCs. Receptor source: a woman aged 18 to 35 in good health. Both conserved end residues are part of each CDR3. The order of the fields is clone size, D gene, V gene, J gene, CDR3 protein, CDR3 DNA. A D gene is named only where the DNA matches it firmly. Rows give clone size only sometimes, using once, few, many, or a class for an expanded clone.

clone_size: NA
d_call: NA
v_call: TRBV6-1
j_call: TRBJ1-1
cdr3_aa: CASSAGTLGNTEAFF
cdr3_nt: TGTGCCAGCAGTGCAGGGACACTTGGGAACACTGAAGCTTTCTTT

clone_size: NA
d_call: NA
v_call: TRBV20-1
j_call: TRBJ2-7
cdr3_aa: CSARDRGRLISYEQYF
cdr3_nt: TGCAGTGCTAGAGATCGGGGCAGGCTAATCTCCTACGAGCAGTACTTC

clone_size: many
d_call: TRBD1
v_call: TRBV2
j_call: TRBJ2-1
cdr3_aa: CASRTRTGINEQFF
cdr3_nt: TGTGCCAGCAGAACACGGACAGGGATTAATGAGCAGTTCTTC

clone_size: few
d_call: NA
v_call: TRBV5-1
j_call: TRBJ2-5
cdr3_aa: CASSLAIAIETQYF
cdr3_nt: TGCGCCAGCAGCTTGGCGATAGCGATAGAGACCCAGTACTTC

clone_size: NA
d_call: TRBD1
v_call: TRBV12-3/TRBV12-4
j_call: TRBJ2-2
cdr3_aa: CASSLTGVVTGELFF
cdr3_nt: TGTGCCAGCAGTTTAACAGGGGTCGTCACCGGGGAGCTGTTTTTT

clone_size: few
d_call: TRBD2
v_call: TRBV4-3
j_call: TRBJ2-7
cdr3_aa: CASSQEWLAGAILGGFEQYF
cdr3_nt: TGCGCCAGCAGCCAAGAGTGGCTGGCGGGAGCTATCCTCGGTGGCTTCGAGCAGTACTTC

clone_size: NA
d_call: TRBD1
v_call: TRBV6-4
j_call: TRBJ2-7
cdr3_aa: CASREWDRPSYEQYF
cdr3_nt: TGTGCCAGCAGAGAGTGGGACAGGCCTTCCTACGAGCAGTACTTC

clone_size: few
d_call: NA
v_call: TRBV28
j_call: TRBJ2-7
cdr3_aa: CASTEDGLDEQYF
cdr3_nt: TGTGCCAGCACCGAAGATGGGTTAGACGAGCAGTACTTC

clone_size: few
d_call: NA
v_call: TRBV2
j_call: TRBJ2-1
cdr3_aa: CASRLATPDNEQFF
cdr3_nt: TGTGCCAGCAGGCTTGCTACCCCCGACAATGAGCAGTTCTTC

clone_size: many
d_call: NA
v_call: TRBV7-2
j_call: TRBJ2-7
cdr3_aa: CASSYPPFEQYF
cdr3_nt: TGTGCCAGCAGCTACCCCCCATTCGAGCAGTACTTC

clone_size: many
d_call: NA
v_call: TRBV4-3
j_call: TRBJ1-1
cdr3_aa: CASSQDLRGTEAFF
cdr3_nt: TGCGCCAGCAGCCAAGATCTGAGGGGCACTGAAGCTTTCTTT

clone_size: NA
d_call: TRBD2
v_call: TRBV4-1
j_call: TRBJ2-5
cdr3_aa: CASSQSLAGGQETQYF
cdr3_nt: TGCGCCAGCAGCCAGTCACTAGCGGGAGGGCAAGAGACCCAGTACTTC

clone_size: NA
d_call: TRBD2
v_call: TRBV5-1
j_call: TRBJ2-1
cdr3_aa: CASSSGGGNEQFF
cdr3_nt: TGCGCCAGCAGCTCCGGCGGGGGAAATGAGCAGTTCTTC

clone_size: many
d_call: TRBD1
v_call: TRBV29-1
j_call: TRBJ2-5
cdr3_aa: CSAVGQEETQYF
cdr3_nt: TGCAGCGCGGTGGGACAGGAAGAGACCCAGTACTTC

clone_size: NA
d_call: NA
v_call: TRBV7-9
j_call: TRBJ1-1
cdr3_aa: CASSPTVLPDAEAFF
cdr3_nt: TGTGCCAGCAGCCCGACAGTTCTCCCTGACGCTGAAGCTTTCTTT

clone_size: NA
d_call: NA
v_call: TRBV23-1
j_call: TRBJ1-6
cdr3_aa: CAIDEFGSSYNSPLHF
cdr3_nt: TGCGCCATTGACGAATTTGGGAGCTCCTATAATTCACCCCTCCACTTT

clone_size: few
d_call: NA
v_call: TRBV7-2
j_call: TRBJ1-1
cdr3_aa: CASSLYWDVNTEAFF
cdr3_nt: TGTGCCAGCAGCTTATACTGGGACGTGAACACTGAAGCTTTCTTT

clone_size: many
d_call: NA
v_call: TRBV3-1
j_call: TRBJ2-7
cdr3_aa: CASSQDWRKGGEQYF
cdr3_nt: TGTGCCAGCAGCCAAGATTGGCGGAAGGGGGGCGAGCAGTACTTC

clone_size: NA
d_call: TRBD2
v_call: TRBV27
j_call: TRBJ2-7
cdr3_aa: CASSLSPSGYSYEQYF
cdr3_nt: TGTGCCAGCAGTTTATCGCCTAGCGGGTACTCCTACGAGCAGTACTTC

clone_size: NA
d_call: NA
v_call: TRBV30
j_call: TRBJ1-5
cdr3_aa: CAWSAGALDQPQHF
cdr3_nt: TGTGCCTGGAGTGCGGGGGCGCTCGATCAGCCCCAGCATTTT

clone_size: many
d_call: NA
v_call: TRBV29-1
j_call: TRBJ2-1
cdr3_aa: CSVAGGTHNEQFF
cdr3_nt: TGCAGCGTTGCCGGCGGGACACACAATGAGCAGTTCTTC

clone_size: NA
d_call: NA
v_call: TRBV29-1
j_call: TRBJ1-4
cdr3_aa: CSGKGNDEKLFF
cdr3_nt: TGCAGCGGTAAAGGCAACGATGAAAAACTGTTTTTT

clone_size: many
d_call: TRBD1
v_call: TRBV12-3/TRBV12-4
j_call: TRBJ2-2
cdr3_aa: CASGGQGGTGELFF
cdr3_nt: TGTGCCAGCGGGGGACAGGGTGGCACCGGGGAGCTGTTTTTT

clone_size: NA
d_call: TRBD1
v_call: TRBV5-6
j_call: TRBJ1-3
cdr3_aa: CASSSGQGGNTIYF
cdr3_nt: TGTGCCAGCAGCTCGGGACAGGGAGGAAACACCATATATTTT

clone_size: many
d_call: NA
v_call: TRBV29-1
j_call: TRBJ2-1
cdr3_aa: CSVRISEQFF
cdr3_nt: TGCAGCGTTCGGATTTCTGAGCAGTTCTTC

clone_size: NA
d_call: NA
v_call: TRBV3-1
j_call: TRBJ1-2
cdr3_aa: CASSSGRGYTF
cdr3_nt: TGTGCCAGCAGCAGTGGTCGGGGCTACACCTTC

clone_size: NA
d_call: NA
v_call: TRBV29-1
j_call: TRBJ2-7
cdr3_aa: CSVDTQRGPYEQYF
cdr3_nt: TGCAGCGTTGACACCCAGCGAGGACCCTACGAGCAGTACTTC

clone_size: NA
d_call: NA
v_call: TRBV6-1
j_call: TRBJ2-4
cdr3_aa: CASSEGAEGAKNIQYF
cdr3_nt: TGTGCCAGCAGTGAAGGAGCGGAGGGTGCCAAAAACATTCAGTACTTC

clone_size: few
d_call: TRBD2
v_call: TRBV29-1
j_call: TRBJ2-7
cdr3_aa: CSVLRLAGSYEQYF
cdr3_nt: TGCAGCGTCCTACGACTAGCGGGATCCTACGAGCAGTACTTC